Below are 20 T cell receptor beta chains sequenced from a single sample in a study of shared T cell receptors in the human thymus. The method was immunoSEQ multiplex PCR; TCRdb's version includes in-frame clones alone and lacks a portion of them. The sample gives about 660,000 clones, 87% of which show up once; roughly 0.0086% is in the top ten. These same records also appear under a second study, on human thymus T cells.

The sequenced sample consisted of thymocytes. Source of these receptors: a boy in the first two years of life with a congenital heart defect.

This clone was seen only once. The chain links TRBV28 to TRBJ1-2; 8 nucleotides agree with TRBD1. V trimming: 10 bases; J trimming: 7 bases; junction bases outside the gene matches: 8. Germline V lookup: CDR1 MDHEN, CDR2 SYDVKM. The length of the CDR3 is 12 residues. As DNA, the CDR3 is TGTGCCACTGACAGGGGCGCTAGTGGCTACACCTTC. Translation: CATDRGASGYTF.

This chain links TRBV13 with TRBJ2-7, with D perhaps TRBD2 (5 bases). CDR1 is PRHDT and CDR2 is FYEKMQ in the germline V gene (reference sequence). CDR3 size: 14 residues. Between the trimmed V and J ends, which lost 3 bases and 3 bases, there was a span of 12 bases. The CDR3 bases are TGTGCCAGCAGCTTTCGGGGTTTCGGCTACGAGCAGTACTTC. Amino acid sequence: CASSFRGFGYEQYF.

The V call is TRBV14, the J call TRBJ2-1; TRBD1 is a possible D gene (6 bases). This CDR3 is built from 19 residues. V lost 0 bases and J lost 3, with 21 bases in between. In germline, CDR1 is SGHDN, CDR2 FVKESK. The CDR3 region has the DNA TGTGCCAGCAGCCAAGATGGTCACAGGGCGTCTGGCCTCTACAATGAGCAGTTCTTC. As protein: CASSQDGHRASGLYNEQFF.

This chain joins TRBV5-6 and TRBJ1-2; D remains unclear. With 3 bases removed from V and 7 bases from J, the gap between germline ends came to 10 bases. Looked up from germline, CDR1 is SGHDT and CDR2 is YYEEEE. CDR3 length equals 12 residues. The CDR3 region has the DNA TGTGCCAGCAGCTCTATACCCGCTGGCTACACCTTC. It codes for CASSSIPAGYTF.

This clone occurred once. J is TRBJ2-5 and V is TRBV4-3; 10 positions agree with TRBD1. The CDR3 covers 16 residues. Per the germline V gene, CDR1 is LGHNA and CDR2 is YSLEER. V lost 0 bases, J lost 3 bases, and 4 bases stayed unmatched. CDR3 DNA: TGCGCCAGCAGCCAAGATCGGGGGACAGGGGAAGAGACCCAGTACTTC. Its protein product is CASSQDRGTGEETQYF.

The CDR3 spells CASSYLTGLSTGELFF. In nucleotides, the CDR3 is TGTGCCAGCAGTTATCTGACAGGGTTAAGCACCGGGGAGCTGTTTTTT. The chain joins TRBV6-9 to TRBJ2-2, with 7 bases aligning to TRBD1. Germline CDR1 reads MNHGY; CDR2 reads SVAAGI. The CDR3 sequence is 16 residues long. The ends lost 2 bases at V and 4 bases at J; junction bases unmatched: 7.

This chain joins TRBV2 and TRBJ2-7; D perhaps matches TRBD1 (7 bases). This CDR3 region has 15 residues. Germline values: CDR1 SNHLY, CDR2 FYNNEI. Deletions cut 2 bases from V and 4 bases from J, with 15 bases between. The DNA for the CDR3 is TGTGCCAGCAGTGAACAGGCGGGACAGTCTTACGAGCAGTACTTC. Protein sequence: CASSEQAGQSYEQYF. Variable domain in full (rest from reference TRBV2 and TRBJ2-7): EPEVTQTPSHQVTQMGQEVILRCVPISNHLYFYWYRQILGQKVEFLVSFYNNEISEKSEIFDDQFSVERPDGSNFTLKIRSTKLEDSAMYFCASSEQAGQSYEQYFGPGTRLTVT.

The chain is built from TRBV14 and TRBJ2-1; 12 bases agree with TRBD2. The CDR3 runs 18 residues. V lost 4 bases and J lost 1; bases outside the gene matches: 8. Germline CDR1 reads SGHDN; CDR2 reads FVKESK. CDR3 sequence: CASSPRLAGEVSYNEQFF. DNA of the CDR3: TGTGCCAGCAGCCCCCGACTAGCGGGAGAGGTATCCTACAATGAGCAGTTCTTC.

J is TRBJ2-1 and V is TRBV5-5; D remains ambiguous. CDR1 SGHKS and CDR2 YYEKEE come from the germline V gene (reference sequence). V dropped 3 bases and J dropped 0 bases, with 10 bases sitting between them. The length of the CDR3 is 15 residues. The CDR3 DNA follows: TGTGCCAGCAGCTACGATCCGAGCTCCTACAATGAGCAGTTCTTC. The encoded protein is CASSYDPSSYNEQFF.

The chain carries TRBV4-3 and TRBJ2-7; a possible D gene is TRBD2 (5 bases). With 1 base removed from V and 2 bases from J, the gap between germline ends came to 12 bases. The CDR3 covers 15 residues. Per the germline V gene, CDR1 is LGHNA and CDR2 is YSLEER. The CDR3 nucleotides are TGCGCCAGCAGCCAAGGTCCTAGCACAACCTACGAGCAGTACTTC. This sequence encodes CASSQGPSTTYEQYF.

J is TRBJ2-3 and V is TRBV5-4, with D possibly being TRBD1 (5 bases). Trimming pared 6 bases from V and 5 bases from J, leaving 19 bases between. The CDR3 contains 15 residues. Per the germline V gene, CDR1 is SGHNT and CDR2 is YYREEE (reference sequence). As DNA, the CDR3 is TGTGCCAGCACCCTGGGAAAGGGGCGAGGAGATACGCAGTATTTT. Its protein is CASTLGKGRGDTQYF.

The chain joins TRBV5-5 to TRBJ2-7; 7 bases align to TRBD1. The CDR3 has 15 amino acids. The germline gives CDR1 SGHKS, CDR2 YYEKEE (reference sequence). V gave up 3 bases and J gave up 7 bases; unmatched junction bases: 13. The CDR3, as DNA: TGTGCCAGCAGCTACCGGGACAGCTCCGAGTGTGAGCAGTACTTC. This translates into CASSYRDSSECEQYF.

V and J are TRBV19 and TRBJ2-5; the D is unclear. Germline CDR1 and CDR2: LNHDA and SQIVND (reference sequence). The V and J ends lost 7 bases and 2 bases respectively, with 11 bases between them. The CDR3 loop spans 13 amino acids. The CDR3 region has the DNA TGTGCCAGTACCAGTGGGCGACAAGAGACCCAGTACTTC. It specifies CASTSGRQETQYF.

The chain recombines TRBV2 with TRBJ1-2, with TRBD1 matching over 7 bases. J gave up 3 bases and V 5 bases, and 3 bases lay outside the gene matches. Germline V gene lookup returns CDR1 SNHLY and CDR2 FYNNEI. CDR3 length equals 13 residues. The CDR3 sequence is CASSFTGDYGYTF. The CDR3 DNA sequence: TGTGCCAGCAGTTTCACAGGGGACTATGGCTACACCTTC.

This clone was counted a single time. The junction differs from germline at one of its ends, possibly a read error. The chain joins TRBV5-6 to TRBJ1-2, with D unclear. The V gene's germline CDR1 is SGHDT and CDR2 YYEEEE. The CDR3 covers 12 residues. DNA for the CDR3: TGTGCCAGCAGCTATTTATTCTATGTCTACACCTTC. It yields the protein CASSYLFYVYTF. Full variable domain (missing parts from reference TRBV5-6 and TRBJ1-2): DAGVTQSPTHLIKTRGQQVTLRCSPKSGHDTVSWYQQALGQGPQFIFQYYEEEERQRGNFPDRFSGHQFPNYSSELNVNALLLGDSALYLCASSYLFYVYTFGSGTRLTVV.

This clone appeared once. Other DNA sequences of this sample code for an identical CDR3. This CDR3 is CASSQDLGGSYNEQFF. The CDR3 region has the DNA TGCGCCAGCAGCCAAGACTTGGGGGGCTCCTACAATGAGCAGTTCTTC. This chain links TRBV4-3 with TRBJ2-1, with D perhaps matching TRBD2 (6 bases). The germline V gene encodes CDR1 LGHNA and CDR2 YSLEER. V was trimmed by 0 bases and J by 0 bases, leaving 9 bases between them. This CDR3 has 16 residues.

The chain combines TRBV29-1 with TRBJ2-5, with TRBD1 matching 10 bases. V gave up 0 bases and J gave up 4 bases; unmatched junction bases: 5. The CDR3 spans 15 residues. Germline values: CDR1 SQVTM, CDR2 ANQGSEA. The CDR3 coding sequence is TGCAGCGTTGAAGAGGGTAGGGACAGGGGAGAGACCCAGTACTTC. Translated, it gives CSVEEGRDRGETQYF.

This clone was seen a handful of times. CDR3 amino acids: CSVRSSGTEAFF. The CDR3 nucleotides read TGCAGCGTTAGGAGTTCGGGCACTGAAGCTTTCTTT. The chain couples TRBV29-1 to TRBJ1-1, with D unresolved. Trimming took off 5 bases at V and 4 bases at J, with 11 bases between the two ends. Germline V gene lookup returns CDR1 SQVTM and CDR2 ANQGSEA. The CDR3 runs to 12 residues.

The chain recombines TRBV5-8 with TRBJ1-5; D is unresolved. Trimming took off 7 bases at V and 5 bases at J, with 10 bases between the two ends. Germline V CDR1 and CDR2: SGHTS, YDEGEE. There are 12 residues in the CDR3. CDR3 DNA: TGTGCCAGCGAGATCCCGTATCAGCCCCAGCATTTT. Translated: CASEIPYQPQHF.

This chain links TRBV28 with TRBJ1-5; 7 nucleotides match TRBD1. From germline, CDR1 is MDHEN and CDR2 SYDVKM. The junction had 16 bases not matched to a gene; V was cut back by 7 bases and J by 7 bases. The length of the CDR3 is 16 residues. The CDR3 DNA sequence: TGTGCCAGCATAAGCATCAGTATACAGGGGAACCAGCCCCAGCATTTT. This sequence encodes CASISISIQGNQPQHF.